Listed below are T cell receptor beta chains from one sample, sequenced in a study of Ad26.COV2.S vaccination and SARS-CoV-2 variants. Sequencing was performed with immunoSEQ multiplex PCR; in TCRdb, only in-frame clones are kept and a portion is missing. The table lists around 370,000 clones, under 95% of them singletons. Sample: peripheral blood, taken after recovery from COVID-19. The source of these receptors is a human donor who had recovered from COVID-19. The conserved cysteine and the conserved F or W are not part of the CDR3 here.

j_call: TRBJ1-5
v_call: TRBV10-2
cdr3_aa: ASSELGGNSNQPQH

j_call: TRBJ2-3
v_call: TRBV7-9
cdr3_aa: ASTLASSSDTQY

j_call: TRBJ2-1
v_call: TRBV5-4
cdr3_aa: ASSPSLAGGPGNEQF

j_call: TRBJ2-1
v_call: TRBV15
cdr3_aa: ATSRALSGRRQF

j_call: TRBJ2-1
v_call: TRBV5-1
cdr3_aa: ASSDGTSGTNEQF

j_call: TRBJ1-2
v_call: TRBV7-2
cdr3_aa: ASSPPRGQGGYT

j_call: TRBJ1-1
v_call: TRBV11-2
cdr3_aa: ASSSPDRGPAEAF

j_call: TRBJ2-1
v_call: TRBV4-1
cdr3_aa: ASSQDPGLVTHEQF

j_call: TRBJ2-1
v_call: TRBV24-1
cdr3_aa: ATGGTDPNEQF

j_call: TRBJ1-6
v_call: TRBV6-5
cdr3_aa: ASSRGLDSPLH

j_call: TRBJ2-7
v_call: TRBV2
cdr3_aa: ASSRQNSYEQY

j_call: TRBJ1-2
v_call: TRBV7-2
cdr3_aa: ASRPADRPYGYT

j_call: TRBJ2-7
v_call: TRBV4-1
cdr3_aa: ASSQVGQGGDEQY

j_call: TRBJ1-5
v_call: TRBV16
cdr3_aa: ASSQSPVSNQPQH

j_call: TRBJ1-3
v_call: TRBV14
cdr3_aa: ASSPGNTIY

j_call: TRBJ1-3
v_call: TRBV7-9
cdr3_aa: ASSFGRNSGNTIY

j_call: TRBJ1-2
v_call: TRBV19
cdr3_aa: ASTDTGSGYT

j_call: TRBJ1-3
v_call: TRBV29-1
cdr3_aa: SAQGQTGNTIY

j_call: TRBJ2-2
v_call: TRBV9
cdr3_aa: ASSPRTLAGELF

j_call: TRBJ2-7
v_call: TRBV18
cdr3_aa: ASSQTGVYEQY

j_call: TRBJ1-3
v_call: TRBV6-5
cdr3_aa: ATTAGARGNTIY

j_call: TRBJ1-5
v_call: TRBV30
cdr3_aa: AWSESEPQH